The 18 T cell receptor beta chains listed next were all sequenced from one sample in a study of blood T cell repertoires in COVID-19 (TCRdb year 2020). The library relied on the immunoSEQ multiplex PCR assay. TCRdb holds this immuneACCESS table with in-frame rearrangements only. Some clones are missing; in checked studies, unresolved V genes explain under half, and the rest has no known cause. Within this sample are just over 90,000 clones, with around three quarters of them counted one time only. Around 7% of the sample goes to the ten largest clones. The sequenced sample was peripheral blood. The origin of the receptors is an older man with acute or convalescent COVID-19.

This CDR3 is CASSLGGGQETQYF. DNA of the CDR3: TGTGCCAGCAGCTTAGGGGGCGGCCAAGAGACCCAGTACTTC. The rearrangement uses TRBV11-2 and TRBJ2-5; TRBD1 is a possible D gene (5 bases). Germline CDR1 is SGHAT and CDR2 is FQNNGV. This CDR3 contains 14 residues. The V end was cut by 1 base, the J end by 1 base, with 7 bases between.

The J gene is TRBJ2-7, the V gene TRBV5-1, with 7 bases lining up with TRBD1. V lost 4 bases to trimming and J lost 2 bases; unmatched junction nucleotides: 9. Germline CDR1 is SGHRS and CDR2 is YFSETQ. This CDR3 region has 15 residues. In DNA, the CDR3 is TGCGCCAGCAGCCTTCAGACAGGGAGCACCTACGAGCAGTACTTC. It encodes CASSLQTGSTYEQYF.

The CDR3 reads CASSPDRGNTGELFF. The DNA for the CDR3 is TGTGCCAGCTCCCCGGACAGGGGGAACACCGGGGAGCTGTTTTTT. The chain combines TRBV2 with TRBJ2-2, with 9 positions matching TRBD1. The CDR3 extends over 15 amino acids. The germline V gene encodes CDR1 SNHLY and CDR2 FYNNEI. With 8 bases clipped from V and 1 base from J, the junction kept 5 bases outside the gene matches.

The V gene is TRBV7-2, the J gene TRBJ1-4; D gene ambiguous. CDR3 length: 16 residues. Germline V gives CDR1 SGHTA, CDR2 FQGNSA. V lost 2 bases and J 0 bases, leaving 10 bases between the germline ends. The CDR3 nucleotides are TGTGCCAGCAGCTTAAGCCTCTCTACAACTAATGAAAAACTGTTTTTT. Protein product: CASSLSLSTTNEKLFF.

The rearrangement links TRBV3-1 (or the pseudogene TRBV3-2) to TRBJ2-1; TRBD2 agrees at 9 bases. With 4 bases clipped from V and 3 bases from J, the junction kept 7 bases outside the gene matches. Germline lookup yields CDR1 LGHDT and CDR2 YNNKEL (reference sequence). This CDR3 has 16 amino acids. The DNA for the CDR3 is TGTGCCAGCAGCCCCCTTAGCGGGGGAGTCTACAATGAGCAGTTCTTC. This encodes CASSPLSGGVYNEQFF.

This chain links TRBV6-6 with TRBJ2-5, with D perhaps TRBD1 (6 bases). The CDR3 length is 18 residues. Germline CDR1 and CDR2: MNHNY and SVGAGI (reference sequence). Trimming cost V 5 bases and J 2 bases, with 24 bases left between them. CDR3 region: CASSPEIPMTGVQETQYF. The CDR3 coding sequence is TGTGCCAGCAGTCCCGAAATACCCATGACAGGAGTACAAGAGACCCAGTACTTC.

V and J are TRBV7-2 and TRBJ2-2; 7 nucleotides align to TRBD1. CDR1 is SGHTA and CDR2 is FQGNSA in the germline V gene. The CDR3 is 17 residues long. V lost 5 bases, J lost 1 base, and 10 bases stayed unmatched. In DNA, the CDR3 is TGTGCCAGCAGCCCCCGGAGACAGGGTAGGAACACCGGGGAGCTGTTTTTT. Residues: CASSPRRQGRNTGELFF. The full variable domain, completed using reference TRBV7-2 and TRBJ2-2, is GAGVSQSPSNKVTEKGKDVELRCDPISGHTALYWYRQSLGQGLEFLIYFQGNSAPDKSGLPSDRFSAERTGGSVSTLTIQRTQQEDSAVYLCASSPRRQGRNTGELFFGEGSRLTVL.

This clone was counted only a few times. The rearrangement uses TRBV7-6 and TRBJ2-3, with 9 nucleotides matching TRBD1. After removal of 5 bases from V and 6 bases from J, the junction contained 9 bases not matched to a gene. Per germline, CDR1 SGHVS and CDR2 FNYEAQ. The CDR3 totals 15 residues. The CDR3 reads CASSPGQGWIDTQYF. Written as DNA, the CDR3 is TGTGCCAGCAGCCCCGGACAGGGGTGGATCGATACGCAGTATTTT.

CDR3: CASSPDRVPGYTF. The DNA for the CDR3 is TGCGCCAGCAGCCCGGACAGGGTCCCGGGCTACACCTTC. The chain employs TRBV5-1 and TRBJ1-2, with 8 bases matching TRBD1. Germline CDR1 SGHRS, CDR2 YFSETQ. Trimming at V came to 4 bases and at J to 8 bases, leaving 7 bases not matched to a gene. The CDR3 spans 13 residues.

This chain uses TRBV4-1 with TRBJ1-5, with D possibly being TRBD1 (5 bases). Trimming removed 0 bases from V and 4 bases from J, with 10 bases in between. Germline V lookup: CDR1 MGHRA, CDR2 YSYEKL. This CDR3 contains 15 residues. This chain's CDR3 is CASSQDLGGNQPQHF. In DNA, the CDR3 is TGCGCCAGCAGCCAAGATTTGGGGGGGAATCAGCCCCAGCATTTT.

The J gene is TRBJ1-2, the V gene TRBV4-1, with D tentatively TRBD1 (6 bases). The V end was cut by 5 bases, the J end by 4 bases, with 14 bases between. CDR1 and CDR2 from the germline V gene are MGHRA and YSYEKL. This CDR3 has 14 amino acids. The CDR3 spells CASSAETGIYGYTF. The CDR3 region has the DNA TGCGCCAGCAGCGCAGAAACAGGGATCTATGGCTACACCTTC.

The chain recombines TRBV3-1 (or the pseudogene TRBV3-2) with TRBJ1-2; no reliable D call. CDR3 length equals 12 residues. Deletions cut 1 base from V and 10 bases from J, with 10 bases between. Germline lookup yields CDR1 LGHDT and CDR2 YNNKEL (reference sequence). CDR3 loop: CASSQGALIYTF. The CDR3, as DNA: TGTGCCAGCAGCCAAGGCGCTTTGATCTACACCTTC.

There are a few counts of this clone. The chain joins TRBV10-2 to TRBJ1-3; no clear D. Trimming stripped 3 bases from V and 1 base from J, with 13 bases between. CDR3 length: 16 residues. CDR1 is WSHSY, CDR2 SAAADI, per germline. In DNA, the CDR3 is TGCGCCAGCAGTGACCCGCGCCCGTCATCTGGAAACACCATATATTTT. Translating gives CASSDPRPSSGNTIYF.

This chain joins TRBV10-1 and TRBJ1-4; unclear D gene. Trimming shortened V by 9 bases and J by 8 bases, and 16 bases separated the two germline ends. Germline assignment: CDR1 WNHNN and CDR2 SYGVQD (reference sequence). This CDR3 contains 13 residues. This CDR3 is CARQTSMGEKLFF. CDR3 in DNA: TGCGCCAGACAGACTAGTATGGGAGAAAAACTGTTTTTT.

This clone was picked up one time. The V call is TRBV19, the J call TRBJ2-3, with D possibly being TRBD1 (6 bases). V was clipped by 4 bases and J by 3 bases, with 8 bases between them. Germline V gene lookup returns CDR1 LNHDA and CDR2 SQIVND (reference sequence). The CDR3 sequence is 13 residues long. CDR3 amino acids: CASSNTGTDTQYF. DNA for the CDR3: TGTGCCAGTAGTAACACAGGGACAGATACGCAGTATTTT.

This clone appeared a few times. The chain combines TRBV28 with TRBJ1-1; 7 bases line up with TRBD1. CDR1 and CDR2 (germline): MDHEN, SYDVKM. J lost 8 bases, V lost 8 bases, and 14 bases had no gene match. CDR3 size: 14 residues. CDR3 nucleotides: TGTGCCAGCTCAACCTTACAGGGGAAGCGAGAAGCTTTCTTT. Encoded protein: CASSTLQGKREAFF.

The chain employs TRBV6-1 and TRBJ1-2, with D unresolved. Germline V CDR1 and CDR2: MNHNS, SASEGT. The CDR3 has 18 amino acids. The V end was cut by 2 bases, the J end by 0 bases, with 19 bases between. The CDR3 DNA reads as TGTGCCAGCAGTGAAAGGTACCAGGTAGTCCAAGCTAACTATGGCTACACCTTC. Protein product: CASSERYQVVQANYGYTF.

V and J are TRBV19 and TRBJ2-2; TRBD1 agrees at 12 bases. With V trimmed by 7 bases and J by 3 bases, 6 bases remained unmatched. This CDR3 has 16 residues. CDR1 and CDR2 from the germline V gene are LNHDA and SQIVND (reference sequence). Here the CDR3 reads CASMGDRGRDTGELFF. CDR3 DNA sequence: TGTGCCAGTATGGGGGACAGGGGGCGAGACACCGGGGAGCTGTTTTTT.